This TCR beta chain originates from a study of T-cell memory formation after mild COVID-19. Broader study findings: Some clones that responded were present in memory (sampled pre-infection), which suggests cross-reactive memory joined. Largely, contracting CD4+ clones fell within CM and EM, and contracting CD8+ clones within EMRA. The authors left the SARS-CoV-2 specificity of second-wave clones peaking on day 37 unconfirmed.

With regard to this clonotype: Its antigen is still unknown.

The CDR3 runs 14 residues. With 7 bases removed from V and 3 bases from J, the gap between germline ends came to 12 bases. CDR1 SGHTA and CDR2 FQGNSA come from the germline V gene. In TCRdb, the 5' RACE reads were re-called with MiXCR into one record per CDR3 protein. The sample has 150,000 to 200,000 distinct CDR3 sequences, roughly 14% seen once. The clonotype comes from an adult woman who had mild COVID-19 (a few samples of this study predate the infection). Cell type and time point are not known. Material for sequencing was PBMCs or a T cell subset sorted from them (not recorded which). J is TRBJ2-2 and V is TRBV7-2; D unclear. Here the CDR3 DNA reads TGTGCCAGCACCCCTCTCACCCACACCGGGGAGCTGTTTTTT. Protein: CASTPLTHTGELFF.